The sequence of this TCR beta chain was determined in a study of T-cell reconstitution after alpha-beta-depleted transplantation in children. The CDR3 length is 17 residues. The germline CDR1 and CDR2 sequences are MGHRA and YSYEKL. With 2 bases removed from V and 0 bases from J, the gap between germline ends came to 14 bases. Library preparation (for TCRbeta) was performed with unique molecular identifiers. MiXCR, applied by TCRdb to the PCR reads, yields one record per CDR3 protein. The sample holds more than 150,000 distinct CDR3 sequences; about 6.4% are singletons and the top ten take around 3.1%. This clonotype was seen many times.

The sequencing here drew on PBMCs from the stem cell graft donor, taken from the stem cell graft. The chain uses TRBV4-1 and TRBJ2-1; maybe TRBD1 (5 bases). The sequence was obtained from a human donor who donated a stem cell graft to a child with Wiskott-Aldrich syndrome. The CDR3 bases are TGCGCCAGCAGCCAAAGGCAAACCCAGGGCTCCTACAATGAGCAGTTCTTC. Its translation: CASSQRQTQGSYNEQFF.